Below, 24 T cell receptor beta chains from the same sample are listed, as sequenced in a study of T-cell reconstitution after alpha-beta-depleted transplantation in children. It was with unique molecular identifiers that the TCRbeta library was prepared. Each CDR3 protein gets one entry after TCRdb re-called the PCR reads with MiXCR. This sample yields about 48,000 distinct CDR3 sequences, of which under 6% are seen a single time; about 33% belongs to the top ten. Specimen: PBMCs, mostly from graft donor cells, collected 60 days after TCRalphabeta/CD19-depleted stem cell transplant. The receptors were gathered from a female patient aged 2 to 10 who had a stem cell transplant for aplastic anemia, so the T cells may come from the graft donor.

The V gene is TRBV4-3, the J gene TRBJ1-2; D is undetermined. Germline V gene sequence: CDR1 LGHNA, CDR2 YSLEER. The germline V and J ends were trimmed by 0 bases and 4 bases, with 12 bases remaining between them. The CDR3 loop spans 15 amino acids. The CDR3 spells CASSQDMAWGYGYTF. Here the CDR3 DNA reads TGCGCCAGCAGCCAAGATATGGCGTGGGGCTATGGCTACACCTTC.

This clonotype was found many times. The chain links TRBV7-9 to TRBJ2-7, with D possibly being TRBD1 (5 bases). CDR3 length equals 14 residues. The germline V gene encodes CDR1 SEHNR and CDR2 FQNEAQ (reference sequence). V lost 1 base and J lost 5, with 12 bases in between. The CDR3 coding sequence is TGTGCCAGCAGCTTAGGCGGCGGCAGGGACGAGCAGTACGTC. This sequence encodes CASSLGGGRDEQYV.

This clonotype appeared a few times. This chain uses TRBV2 with TRBJ2-1, with 10 bases identical to TRBD1. J gave up 0 bases and V 3 bases, and 2 bases lay outside the gene matches. Looked up from germline, CDR1 is SNHLY and CDR2 is FYNNEI. This CDR3 spans 16 amino acids. The CDR3 region has the DNA TGTGCCAGCAGTGAGGGACAGGGGCCCTCCTACAATGAGCAGTTCTTC. Translated, it gives CASSEGQGPSYNEQFF.

This clonotype was counted ten times or more. The chain uses TRBV5-1 and TRBJ2-7; D gene uncertain. The length of the CDR3 is 13 residues. The V gene's germline CDR1 is SGHRS and CDR2 YFSETQ. The germline V and J ends were trimmed by 3 bases and 3 bases, with 10 bases remaining between them. As DNA, the CDR3 is TGCGCCAGCAGCTCCGGACGGTTCTACGAGCAGTACTTC. Its protein is CASSSGRFYEQYF.

As to this clonotype: This may be a read error, as it is one base from a much larger clone. The rearrangement links TRBV28 to TRBJ1-2; unclear D gene. Germline-derived CDR1 and CDR2 are MDHEN and SYDVKM. This CDR3 region has 15 residues. CDR3 nucleotides: TGTGCCAGCAGTTTAGGCGGGGTCGGCAACTATGGCTACCCCTTC. Translating it yields CASSLGGVGNYGYPF.

This clonotype showed up many times. The rearrangement links TRBV5-6 to TRBJ1-1; 10 positions agree with TRBD1. The CDR3 is made up of 16 amino acids. The germline V gene encodes CDR1 SGHDT and CDR2 YYEEEE. Losses at the gene ends were 3 bases for V and 2 bases for J; bases not matched to a gene: 7. The CDR3 is CASSYLGQGGNTEAFF. Written as DNA, the CDR3 is TGTGCCAGCAGCTACCTAGGACAGGGGGGTAACACTGAAGCTTTCTTT. Full variable domain (outside the CDR3, taken from reference TRBV5-6 and TRBJ1-1): DAGVTQSPTHLIKTRGQQVTLRCSPKSGHDTVSWYQQALGQGPQFIFQYYEEEERQRGNFPDRFSGHQFPNYSSELNVNALLLGDSALYLCASSYLGQGGNTEAFFGQGTRLTVV.

Many counts were recorded for this clonotype. The chain links TRBV29-1 to TRBJ2-3; TRBD1 matches 10 bases. The germline V gene has CDR1 SQVTM and CDR2 ANQGSEA. The CDR3 sequence is 13 residues long. Germline trimming cut 4 bases from V and 5 bases from J; bases unmatched to any gene: 3. CDR3 nucleotides: TGCAGCGTTGGACAGGGGGCGGGAGATACGCAGTATTTT. Amino acids: CSVGQGAGDTQYF.

Many counts were recorded for this clonotype. The V gene is TRBV29-1, the J gene TRBJ2-7, with 9 bases aligning to TRBD2. The CDR3 sequence is 13 residues long. V shed 8 bases, J shed 4 bases, and the junction held 9 bases outside the gene matches. Germline CDR1 reads SQVTM; CDR2 reads ANQGSEA. CDR3 sequence reads: CSPGFLAGYEQYF. The CDR3 nucleotides are TGCAGCCCCGGTTTCCTAGCGGGGTACGAGCAGTACTTC.

This clonotype was recorded at least ten times. The V call is TRBV7-6, the J call TRBJ1-4; D is unclear. CDR1 SGHVS and CDR2 FNYEAQ come from the germline V gene. The V gene lost 5 bases and the J gene lost 5 bases, with 6 bases spanning the gap. The CDR3 spans 12 residues. CDR3 in DNA: TGTGCCAGCAGCAGCACGAATGAAAAACTGTTTTTT. Translated, it gives CASSSTNEKLFF.

The CDR3 coding sequence is TGTGCCAGCAACCCACGGAACATTTATAGCAATCAGCCCCAGCATTTT. Translating it yields CASNPRNIYSNQPQHF. The V call is TRBV28, the J call TRBJ1-5; D not certain. V was clipped by 7 bases and J by 0 bases, with 16 bases between them. CDR3 size: 16 residues. Germline V CDR1 and CDR2: MDHEN, SYDVKM. Together with reference TRBV28 and TRBJ1-5, the CDR3 gives the full variable domain: DVKVTQSSRYLVKRTGEKVFLECVQDMDHENMFWYRQDPGLGLRLIYFSYDVKMKEKGDIPEGYSVSREKKERFSLILESASTNQTSMYLCASNPRNIYSNQPQHFGDGTRLSIL.

This clonotype was seen ten or more times. The chain has TRBV5-1 and TRBJ2-3; perhaps TRBD2 as D (5 bases). Germline CDR1 and CDR2: SGHRS and YFSETQ. The germline V and J ends were trimmed by 0 bases and 5 bases, with 10 bases remaining between them. The CDR3 length is 14 residues. CDR3 DNA: TGCGCCAGCAGCTTGGCTGGGGAGATAGATACGCAGTATTTT. Protein sequence: CASSLAGEIDTQYF.

In its sample, this clonotype was seen many times. The rearrangement uses TRBV5-1 and TRBJ2-1; 9 bases map to TRBD2. Germline CDR1 SGHRS, CDR2 YFSETQ. V dropped 3 bases and J dropped 0; count of bases not matched to a gene: 4. The CDR3 consists of 16 residues. DNA for the CDR3: TGCGCCAGCAGCTCGCTAGCGGGGAGCTCCTACAATGAGCAGTTCTTC. It codes for CASSSLAGSSYNEQFF.

This clonotype occurred many times. This chain joins TRBV7-2 and TRBJ1-5, with TRBD1 identical over 7 bases. The germline V gene encodes CDR1 SGHTA and CDR2 FQGNSA. The CDR3 spans 15 residues. Germline trimming cut 8 bases from V and 7 bases from J; bases unmatched to any gene: 14. The CDR3: CASGLSGGQRQPQHF. CDR3 in DNA: TGTGCCAGCGGACTTTCAGGGGGACAGAGACAGCCCCAGCATTTT.

At least ten counts were recorded for this clonotype. CDR3 amino acids: CATSLGTSGRSETQYF. The CDR3 DNA reads TGTGCCACCAGTTTGGGGACTAGCGGGAGGTCAGAGACCCAGTACTTC. The chain carries TRBV24-1 and TRBJ2-5, with 15 nucleotides matching TRBD2. Germline V CDR1 and CDR2: KGHDR, SFDVKD. The CDR3 is 16 amino acids. Germline trimming cut 6 bases from V and 4 bases from J; bases unmatched to any gene: 5.

This clonotype came up many times. The chain links TRBV7-9 to TRBJ2-4; 9 positions agree with TRBD1. V shed 2 bases, J shed 8 bases, and the junction held 7 bases outside the gene matches. Germline V gene sequence: CDR1 SEHNR, CDR2 FQNEAQ (reference sequence). The CDR3 has 15 residues. The CDR3 nucleotides read TGTGCCAGCAGCTTACGGGCGGACAGGGGTGACATTCAGTACTTC. Translated: CASSLRADRGDIQYF.

This clonotype was seen only a few times. The V gene is TRBV7-2, the J gene TRBJ2-7; 8 nucleotides align to TRBD2. The V and J ends lost 5 bases and 5 bases, in that order; junction bases with no gene match: 11. In germline, CDR1 is SGHTA, CDR2 FQGNSA. The CDR3 has 15 residues. The CDR3 reads CASSIKPGLGDEQYF. CDR3 DNA sequence: TGTGCCAGCAGCATTAAACCGGGACTAGGCGACGAGCAGTACTTC. The entire variable domain, with the rest obtained from reference TRBV7-2 and TRBJ2-7, is as follows: GAGVSQSPSNKVTEKGKDVELRCDPISGHTALYWYRQSLGQGLEFLIYFQGNSAPDKSGLPSDRFSAERTGGSVSTLTIQRTQQEDSAVYLCASSIKPGLGDEQYFGPGTRLTVT.

The table lists this clonotype with many counts. V usage is TRBV15 and J usage is TRBJ1-3; the match to TRBD1 covers 8 bases. This CDR3 spans 17 amino acids. The germline gives CDR1 LNHNV, CDR2 YYDKDF (reference sequence). After removal of 0 bases from V and 4 bases from J, the junction contained 8 bases not matched to a gene. CDR3 nucleotide sequence: TGTGCCACCAGCAGAGACCCCAGGGGGCAAAGAGGAAACACCATATATTTT. Its translation is CATSRDPRGQRGNTIYF.

In its sample, this clonotype was seen many times. The chain is built from TRBV28 and TRBJ2-7, with unresolved D. Germline CDR1 reads MDHEN; CDR2 reads SYDVKM. The germline V and J ends were trimmed by 2 bases and 2 bases, with 7 bases remaining between them. The CDR3 runs 13 residues. CDR3 amino acids: CASSLSATYEQYF. The CDR3 DNA sequence: TGTGCCAGCAGTTTAAGTGCCACCTACGAGCAGTACTTC.

This clonotype was seen a handful of times. This rearrangement joins TRBV20-1 to TRBJ1-5, with D possibly matching TRBD1 (5 bases). The CDR3 runs to 13 residues. Germline CDR1 reads DFQATT; CDR2 reads SNEGSKA (reference sequence). V dropped 5 bases and J dropped 4 bases, with 12 bases sitting between them. The CDR3 sequence is CSAAGGANQPQHF. CDR3 DNA sequence: TGCAGTGCTGCGGGAGGGGCGAATCAGCCCCAGCATTTT.

This clonotype occurred many times. The rearrangement joins TRBV20-1 to TRBJ2-3; 7 nucleotides line up with TRBD1. The germline V gene encodes CDR1 DFQATT and CDR2 SNEGSKA (reference sequence). V shed 6 bases, J shed 1 base, and the junction held 10 bases outside the gene matches. The CDR3 extends over 15 amino acids. For the CDR3, the DNA is TGCAGTGCGACTGAACAGGGGTGGCGCACAGATACGCAGTATTTT. Translation gives CSATEQGWRTDTQYF.

The sample holds many counts of this clonotype. The chain links TRBV28 to TRBJ2-6; no clear D gene. Trimming removed 1 base at V and 2 bases at J, with 9 bases between. Germline lookup yields CDR1 MDHEN and CDR2 SYDVKM. The length of the CDR3 is 16 residues. CDR3 residues: CASSLLVLPGANVLTF. In DNA form, the CDR3 reads TGTGCCAGCAGTTTATTGGTTCTTCCTGGGGCCAACGTCCTGACTTTC.

V is TRBV6-6 and J is TRBJ2-5; the match to TRBD1 covers 7 bases. The germline V gene encodes CDR1 MNHNY and CDR2 SVGAGI (reference sequence). The ends lost 9 bases at V and 5 bases at J; junction bases unmatched: 3. CDR3 length equals 11 residues. CDR3 coding DNA: TGTGCCAGTCTCAGGGGGGAGACCCAGTACTTC. It yields the protein CASLRGETQYF.

This clonotype has just a few counts. The V call is TRBV10-3, the J call TRBJ2-7; 8 bases match TRBD1. Germline CDR1 reads ENHRY; CDR2 reads SYGVKD. The V segment lost 3 bases and the J segment 0 bases; nucleotides outside the gene matches: 4. This CDR3 contains 15 residues. The DNA of the CDR3 is TGTGCCATCAGTGACCCAGGGGGCGACTCCTACGAGCAGTACTTC. Its translation: CAISDPGGDSYEQYF.

This sequence joins TRBV20-1 and TRBJ2-7; either TRBD1 or TRBD2 may supply D (7 bases each). Germline assignment: CDR1 DFQATT and CDR2 SNEGSKA (reference sequence). The CDR3 loop spans 16 amino acids. V was cut by 4 bases and J by 0 bases, with 19 bases left in between. CDR3 amino acids: CSAMGGGGQSSYEQYF. CDR3 in DNA: TGCAGTGCTATGGGGGGGGGGGGACAGAGCTCCTACGAGCAGTACTTC.